Listed below are T cell receptor beta chains from one sample, sequenced in a study of T cell responses to AZD1222 COVID-19 vaccine. Only in-frame clones appear in the TCRdb table, and some are missing; sequencing was by immunoSEQ multiplex PCR. Found here are around 100,000 clones, around 96% of them singletons; the top ten hold roughly 2.2%. The sequenced sample was peripheral blood, obtained on day 0 of AZD1222 vaccination. Receptor source: an adult in good health. Both conserved end residues are part of each CDR3. A D gene is named only where the DNA matches it firmly. Only some rows state a clone size, as once, few, many or a class for expanded clones.

D,size,V,J,DNA,CDR3
TRBD1,NA,TRBV9,TRBJ2-7,TGTGCCAGCAGCCGACGGGGACAGGGGGGCCACGAGCAGTACTTC,CASSRRGQGGHEQYF
NA,NA,TRBV7-9,TRBJ2-7,TGTGCCAGCAGCACAATAGCGGAGAACCCAACCTACGAGCAGTACTTC,CASSTIAENPTYEQYF
NA,NA,TRBV6-5,TRBJ1-5,TGTGCCAGCAGTTACTCCCCTGGCAATCAGCCCCAGCATTTT,CASSYSPGNQPQHF
TRBD2,NA,TRBV30,TRBJ2-4,TGTGCCTGGAGTTTAGCGGGATTGAACATTCAGTACTTC,CAWSLAGLNIQYF
NA,NA,TRBV19,TRBJ1-1,TGTGCCAGTAGTGTTTCATCTACAGGGTACACTGAAGCTTTCTTT,CASSVSSTGYTEAFF
NA,once,TRBV7-9,TRBJ1-1,TGTGCCAGCAGCTTAGGTTGGGGGATCACTGAAGCTTTCTTT,CASSLGWGITEAFF
NA,NA,TRBV28,TRBJ2-7,TGTGCCAGCAGTTTACAGGGATGGGAGCAGTACTTC,CASSLQGWEQYF
TRBD1,NA,TRBV19,TRBJ1-5,TGTGCCAGTAAGAACAGGGGATTCAATCAGCCCCAGCATTTT,CASKNRGFNQPQHF
NA,NA,TRBV2,TRBJ1-6,TGTGCCACTCAGCAGATGGGGAGCGATAATTCACCCCTCCACTTT,CATQQMGSDNSPLHF
TRBD1,few,TRBV5-6,TRBJ1-6,TGTGCCAGCAGCGAAAACAGGGGGATTCCACCAAATTCACCCCTCCACTTT,CASSENRGIPPNSPLHF
NA,once,TRBV18,TRBJ1-1,TGTGCCAGCTCACCACGAGGGGTAGCGATGAACACTGAAGCTTTCTTT,CASSPRGVAMNTEAFF
NA,NA,TRBV6-5,TRBJ1-1,TGTGCCAGCAGGACGGATTTGCGAGACACTGAAGCTTTCTTT,CASRTDLRDTEAFF
NA,NA,TRBV18,TRBJ2-7,TGTGCCAGCTCACCGACGGTCTCCTACGAGCAGTACTTC,CASSPTVSYEQYF
TRBD2,NA,TRBV30,TRBJ2-4,TGTGCCTGGAGTGCGGGCGGGAGGGCCGAGAGATACATTCAGTACTTC,CAWSAGGRAERYIQYF
NA,NA,TRBV18,TRBJ2-2,TGTGCCAGCTCACCTCAGGGACATTCGAACACCGGGGAGCTGTTTTTT,CASSPQGHSNTGELFF
TRBD1,NA,TRBV12-5,TRBJ2-2,TGTGCTAGTGGTCCCGGGACAGGGATGACCGGGGAGCTGTTTTTT,CASGPGTGMTGELFF
TRBD2,NA,TRBV15,TRBJ2-1,TGTGCCACCAGCAGAGTTAGCTTGGCTAGCGGGAGGGGCTACAATGAGCAGTTCTTC,CATSRVSLASGRGYNEQFF
TRBD2,NA,TRBV5-1,TRBJ2-7,TGCGCCAGCAGCTTGGATGGCCTAGCGGGAGAAATCGGTGGCGAGCAGTACTTC,CASSLDGLAGEIGGEQYF
NA,NA,TRBV6-5,TRBJ1-6,TGTGCCAGCAGCTTAGGCCCTGCGTGGGGTTCACCCCTCCACTTT,CASSLGPAWGSPLHF
NA,NA,TRBV7-6,TRBJ1-2,TGTGCCAGCAGCCGCGGACCGGATCCCAACTATGGCTACACCTTC,CASSRGPDPNYGYTF
TRBD1,NA,TRBV10-2,TRBJ1-2,TGCGCCAGCAGTGTACAGGGGACGATTAACTATGGCTACACCTTC,CASSVQGTINYGYTF
NA,NA,TRBV29-1,TRBJ1-3,TGCAGCGTTGTAAACAGGGCAACTGGAAACACCATATATTTT,CSVVNRATGNTIYF
NA,NA,TRBV27,TRBJ2-5,TGTGCCAGCAGCCCTCAGGGCAGCACCGTGGAGACCCAGTACTTC,CASSPQGSTVETQYF
TRBD2,NA,TRBV29-1,TRBJ2-1,TGCAGCGGGAAACCGGGACTAGCGGGGATCAATGAGCAGTTCTTC,CSGKPGLAGINEQFF
TRBD1,NA,TRBV7-9,TRBJ1-1,TGTGCCAGCAGCAGGGACAGGGGTAGTAGGAACACTGAAGCTTTCTTT,CASSRDRGSRNTEAFF
NA,NA,TRBV12-5,TRBJ1-6,TGTGCTAGTGGTTTCGTTTATGGAATATTAGATTCACCCCTCCACTTT,CASGFVYGILDSPLHF
NA,NA,TRBV28,TRBJ1-5,TGTGCCAGCAGCCCCCGAAGTTTCAGGGGTGATCAGCCCCAGCATTTT,CASSPRSFRGDQPQHF
NA,NA,TRBV27,TRBJ1-1,TGTGCCAGCAGTTTAGGCGGCGCTGAAGCTTTCTTT,CASSLGGAEAFF
NA,NA,TRBV2,TRBJ1-3,TGTGCCAGCACCCGGGTTTCTGGAAACACCATATATTTT,CASTRVSGNTIYF
NA,NA,TRBV6-5,TRBJ1-4,TGTGCCAGCACGGGCGGGTATTCAACTAATGAAAAACTGTTTTTT,CASTGGYSTNEKLFF
NA,NA,TRBV7-8,TRBJ1-6,TGTGCCAGCAGCTTACAGGGGATAGACTCACCCCTCCACTTT,CASSLQGIDSPLHF